This T cell receptor (beta chain) emerged from a study of blood T cell repertoires in COVID-19. Study in general: Acute-phase and convalescent COVID-19 samples originated in the United States, Italy and Spain. The analysed material was cDNA or gDNA that came from T cells, B-cell-depleted T cells, or PBMCs.

As for this clone: The junction departs from germline at one end; a sequencing error may be responsible.

Adults between about 18 and 95 years of age took part from 24 US areas. Authors' processing steps: Using reference gene primer amplification, nucleated cell counts were estimated. Profiled with immunoSEQ multiplex PCR; TCRdb holds only in-frame clones, not every one. D and trimming were read from the DNA, whereas the V and J calls and clone size are those reported in that table. The table has approximately 390,000 clones, approximately 85% seen once. CDR3 length: 12 amino acids. The germline gives CDR1 MNHEY, CDR2 SMNVEV (reference sequence). The TCR sequence derives from a woman aged 40 to 49 with acute COVID-19. The specimen was PBMCs or T cells enriched from blood (not recorded which). V and J are TRBV27 and TRBJ1-2; TRBD1 is a possible D gene (5 bases). The chain's CDR3 is CASSSRDSIVAF. Written as DNA, the CDR3 is TGTGCCAGCAGTTCCAGGGACTCAATTGTCGCCTTC.